This T cell receptor beta chain stems from a study of early T cells in non-severe SARS-CoV-2 infection. Study-wide background: Alpha and beta chains were unpaired, from unsorted whole-blood bulk RNA. General observations from the study: VDJdb matching, biased toward anti-spike CD8 responses, missed private and CD4 specificities.

This clonotype was seen many times. The antigen is unknown. Attachment of unique molecular identifiers was made to individual cDNA molecules. MiXCR, run by TCRdb on the 5' RACE reads, gives a single entry per CDR3 protein. This table holds more than 65,000 distinct CDR3 sequences, roughly 13% found once. The clonotype was recovered from an adult who was a healthcare worker with PCR-confirmed SARS-CoV-2 infection or an uninfected control (not recorded which). Sequencing input: whole blood.

For the CDR3, the DNA is TGTGCCAGCAGTTCGGGGGCCCAACGGGGGCGTTACCATGGCTACACCTTC. It encodes CASSSGAQRGRYHGYTF. The rearrangement uses TRBV6-6 and TRBJ1-2, with D maybe TRBD1 (6 bases). There are 17 residues in the CDR3. V lost 4 bases, J lost 6 bases, and 24 bases lay in between. The germline gives CDR1 MNHNY, CDR2 SVGAGI (reference sequence).